Listed here is a single T cell receptor beta chain. The data were obtained in a study of blood T cell repertoires in COVID-19. Study as a whole: COVID-19 samples from acute and convalescent phases originated in the United States, Italy and Spain.

Original methodology: Amplification of reference gene primers was used by the study to estimate nucleated cell counts. Data came from immunoSEQ multiplex PCR; TCRdb stores just in-frame clones and leaves some out. V and J calls and clone size are given by that table; D and trimming were obtained from the DNA. The sample consists of 150,000 to 160,000 clones, 85% to 90% of them appearing once. V was shortened by 3 bases and J by 8 bases, with 9 bases between the two germline ends. Germline V gene lookup returns CDR1 MNHEY and CDR2 SMNVEV (reference sequence). This CDR3 contains 12 residues. The chain recombines TRBV27 with TRBJ2-3; D is unclear. This sequence was found in a woman in her forties with acute or convalescent COVID-19. Sequenced material: peripheral blood. CDR3 nucleotides: TGTGCCAGCAGTTTCGTCGCAGGTACGCAGTATTTT. Amino acids: CASSFVAGTQYF.